These 13 T cell receptor beta chains originate from one sample sequenced in a study of glioma-infiltrating T cells listed by TCRdb under 2016. Data came from an Illumina MiSeq. The iRepertoire nested amplicon-rescue multiplex PCR (arm-PCR) platform was used to amplify TCR alpha and beta CDR3 regions from RNA. TCRdb redid the processing of the public reads, applying fastp at Q25 and MiXCR, and retained in-frame beta chains. Every entry covers one CDR3 protein and lists the most common genes and DNA from its rows. The sample data list fewer than 500,000 distinct CDR3 sequences, and more than 35% of these were observed just once. 12% of the sample belongs to the ten largest clones. The sequenced sample consisted of glioma tissue, nonneoplastic brain tissue, or PBMCs (not recorded which). The receptors stem from a human donor with low-grade glioma or glioblastoma, undergoing nonglioma brain surgery, or in good health (not recorded which).

This clonotype turned up a few times. The chain employs TRBV4-3 and TRBJ2-7, with 9 positions matching TRBD2. Looked up from germline, CDR1 is LGHNA and CDR2 is YSLEER. CDR3 length: 14 amino acids. Losses at the gene ends were 2 bases for V and 5 bases for J; bases not matched to a gene: 4. The CDR3 is CASSQTAGGHEQYF. CDR3 DNA: TGCGCCAGCAGCCAAACAGCGGGAGGCCACGAGCAGTACTTC.

Worth noting for this clonotype: A read error may explain this, as a much larger clone is one base away. The chain employs TRBV20-1 and TRBJ2-3; 7 bases fit TRBD2. After removal of 6 bases from V and 3 bases from J, the junction contained 9 bases not matched to a gene. This CDR3 has 14 amino acids. CDR1 DFQATT and CDR2 SNEGSKA come from the germline V gene (reference sequence). CDR3 bases: TGCAGTGCGGTCGGGGAGGGAGTTACAGATACGCAGTATTTT. Its translation is CSAVGEGVTDTQYF.

This clonotype was seen a single time. Since a much larger clone is just one base distant, this may be a read error. The rearrangement uses TRBV27 and TRBJ1-1; D gene uncertain. This CDR3 comprises 14 residues. Germline V gene data show CDR1 as MNHEY and CDR2 as SMNVEV (reference sequence). V dropped 2 bases and J dropped 5 bases, with 12 bases sitting between them. The CDR3 DNA is TGTGCCAGCAGTTTAATCTGGGTTTGGACTGAAGCTTTCTTT. Translated: CASSLIWVWTEAFF.

This clonotype was observed a handful of times. The gene calls are TRBV20-1 and TRBJ2-7, with D perhaps TRBD1 or TRBD2 (5 bases each). Trimming took off 0 bases at V and 3 bases at J, with 9 bases between the two ends. The CDR3 runs 13 residues. Germline assignment: CDR1 DFQATT and CDR2 SNEGSKA (reference sequence). The CDR3 region has the DNA TGCAGTGCTAGAGATGGGACGGTCTACGAGCAGTACTTC. It is translated as CSARDGTVYEQYF.

About this clonotype itself: This may be a read error: a much more frequent sequence differs by one nucleotide. The CDR3 sequence is CASIQGVDQPQHF. DNA of the CDR3: TGTGCCAGTATACAGGGGGTTGATCAGCCCCAGCATTTT. The chain is built from TRBV6-6 and TRBJ1-5, with 8 nucleotides matching TRBD1. Per the germline V gene, CDR1 is MNHNY and CDR2 is SVGAGI (reference sequence). Germline trimming cut 9 bases from V and 5 bases from J; bases unmatched to any gene: 6. The CDR3 totals 13 residues.

This clonotype came up many times. The chain couples TRBV6-2 or TRBV6-3 to TRBJ1-6, with 10 bases matching TRBD1. V was clipped by 3 bases and J by 7 bases; unmatched bases: 6. CDR3 size: 16 residues. Germline V lookup: CDR1 MNHEY, CDR2 SVGEGT. The CDR3 loop reads CASSYRTGGMNSPLHF. CDR3 DNA sequence: TGTGCCAGCAGTTATCGGACAGGGGGAATGAATTCACCCCTCCACTTT.

This clonotype was counted ten times or more. The V call is TRBV6-5, the J call TRBJ2-5; 7 nucleotides align to TRBD2. The J segment lost 5 bases and the V segment lost 0 bases, leaving 3 bases of the junction unmatched. Looked up from germline, CDR1 is MNHEY and CDR2 is SVGAGI. The CDR3 contains 14 residues. CDR3 sequence reads: CASSYSLARETQYF. As DNA, the CDR3 is TGTGCCAGCAGTTACTCACTAGCGAGGGAGACCCAGTACTTC.

This clonotype was seen a handful of times. The chain uses TRBV28 and TRBJ2-3; the D gene is possibly TRBD1 (5 bases). From germline, CDR1 is MDHEN and CDR2 SYDVKM. CDR3 length: 12 amino acids. The CDR3 reads CAIETGTDTQYF. The CDR3 nucleotides read TGTGCAATCGAGACAGGCACAGATACGCAGTATTTT.

The rearrangement uses TRBV15 and TRBJ1-5; no definite D call. This CDR3 has 13 residues. V was pared by 2 bases and J by 6 bases, with 8 bases between. Germline assignment: CDR1 LNHNV and CDR2 YYDKDF (reference sequence). The CDR3: CATSRRVGQPQHF. The CDR3 nucleotides read TGTGCCACCAGCAGAAGGGTAGGTCAGCCCCAGCATTTT.

On this clonotype: One junction end disagrees with the germline gene, perhaps due to a read error. The chain uses TRBV28 and TRBJ1-2; D is undetermined. From germline, CDR1 is MDHEN and CDR2 SYDVKM. CDR3 length equals 12 residues. This CDR3 reads CSSTDFGDGYTF. The DNA of the CDR3 is TGTTCCAGCACTGACTTCGGGGATGGCTACACCTTC.

On this clonotype: A read error may explain this, as a much larger clone is one base away. CDR3 in amino acids: CASSPKMGELSF. The CDR3 nucleotides read TGTGCCAGCAGTCCCAAGATGGGGGAGCTGTCTTTT. The genes are TRBV6-2 or TRBV6-3 and TRBJ2-2, with D perhaps matching TRBD1 or TRBD2 (5 bases each). The CDR3 has 12 residues. Germline CDR1 reads MNHEY; CDR2 reads SVGEGT.

This sequence joins TRBV6-2 or TRBV6-3 and TRBJ2-7; 9 bases map to TRBD2. V trimming: 7 bases; J trimming: 1 base; junction bases outside the gene matches: 14. CDR3 length: 17 amino acids. CDR1 is MNHEY and CDR2 is SVGEGT in the germline V gene. The CDR3 reads CASTIKTVTSGSYEQYF. The CDR3 DNA reads as TGTGCCAGCACCATTAAAACCGTGACTAGCGGATCCTACGAGCAGTACTTC.

In its sample, this clonotype was seen once. This may stem from a read error, because a much larger clone lies one nucleotide away. The rearrangement links TRBV28 to TRBJ1-1, with a possible D match to TRBD1 (6 bases). The V gene lost 6 bases and the J gene lost 4 bases, with 21 bases spanning the gap. Germline CDR1 MDHEN, CDR2 SYDVKM. The CDR3 is made up of 16 amino acids. The CDR3: CASSYGDTESGTEAFF. The CDR3 DNA sequence: TGTGCCAGCAGCTACGGGGACACAGAATCAGGCACTGAAGCTTTCTTT.